The T cell receptor (beta chain) described here comes from a study of T cells in Graves' hyperthyroidism and ophthalmopathy. This CDR3 has 18 amino acids. J gave up 0 bases and V 3 bases, and 8 bases lay outside the gene matches. The V gene's germline CDR1 is SEHNR and CDR2 FQNEAQ (reference sequence). What was amplified from RNA transcripts were TCR beta CDR3 regions. The TCR CDR3 first-round RT-PCR relied on the HTBI primer set. MiXCR, run by TCRdb on the multiplex PCR reads, gives a single entry per CDR3 protein. In the table there are roughly 500,000 distinct CDR3 sequences, around 45% of which are singletons.

The receptor comes from an adult woman with Graves' disease, either hyperthyroidism or ophthalmopathy (not recorded which). Sequencing used peripheral blood or thyroid tissue (not recorded which). V usage is TRBV7-9 and J usage is TRBJ2-6; TRBD1 matches at 7 bases. This CDR3 reads CASSLTGQPSSGANVLTF. CDR3 DNA: TGTGCCAGCAGCTTGACAGGGCAGCCATCCTCTGGGGCCAACGTCCTGACTTTC.